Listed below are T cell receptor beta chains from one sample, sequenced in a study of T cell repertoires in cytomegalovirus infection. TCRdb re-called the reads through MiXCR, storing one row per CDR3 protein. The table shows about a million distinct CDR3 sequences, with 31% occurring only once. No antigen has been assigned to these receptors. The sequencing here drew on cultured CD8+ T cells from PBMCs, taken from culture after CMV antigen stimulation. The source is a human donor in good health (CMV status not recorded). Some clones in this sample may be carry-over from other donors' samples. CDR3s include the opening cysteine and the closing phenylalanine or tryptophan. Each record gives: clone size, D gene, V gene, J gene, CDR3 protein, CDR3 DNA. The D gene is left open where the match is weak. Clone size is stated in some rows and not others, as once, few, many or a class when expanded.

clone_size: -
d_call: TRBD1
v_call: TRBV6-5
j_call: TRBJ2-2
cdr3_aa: CASTPTGVTGELFF
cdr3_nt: TGTGCCAGCACCCCAACAGGGGTCACCGGGGAGCTGTTTTTT

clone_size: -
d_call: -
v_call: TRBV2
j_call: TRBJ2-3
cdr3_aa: CASSGGLGSTDTQYF
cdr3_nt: TGTGCCAGCAGTGGGGGGTTGGGAAGCACAGATACGCAGTATTTT

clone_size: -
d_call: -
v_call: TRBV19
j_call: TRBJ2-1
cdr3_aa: CASSIVAGGNEQFF
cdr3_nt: TGTGCCAGTAGTATCGTAGCAGGGGGGAATGAGCAGTTCTTC

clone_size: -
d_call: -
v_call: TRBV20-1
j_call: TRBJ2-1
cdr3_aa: CSARDPRATYNEQFF
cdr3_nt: TGCAGTGCTAGAGATCCCCGGGCGACCTACAATGAGCAGTTCTTC

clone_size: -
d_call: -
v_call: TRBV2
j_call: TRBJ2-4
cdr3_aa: CASSYDSKNIQYF
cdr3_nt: TGTGCCAGCTCCTATGATTCTAAAAACATTCAGTACTTC

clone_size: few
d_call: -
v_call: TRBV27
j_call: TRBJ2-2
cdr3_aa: CASSLYPGAGELFF
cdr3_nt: TGTGCCAGCAGTTTATATCCGGGGGCCGGGGAGCTGTTTTTT

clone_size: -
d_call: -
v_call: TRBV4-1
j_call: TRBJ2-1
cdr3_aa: CASSQEGARNEQFF
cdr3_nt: TGCGCCAGCAGCCAAGAGGGGGCTCGAAATGAGCAGTTCTTC

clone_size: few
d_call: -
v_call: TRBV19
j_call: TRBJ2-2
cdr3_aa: CASRLPNTGELFF
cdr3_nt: TGTGCCAGTAGGCTCCCCAACACCGGGGAGCTGTTTTTT

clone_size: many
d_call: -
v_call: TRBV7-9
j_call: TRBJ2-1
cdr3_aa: CASSTYGTEQFF
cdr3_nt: TGTGCCAGCAGCACTTATGGGACTGAGCAGTTCTTC

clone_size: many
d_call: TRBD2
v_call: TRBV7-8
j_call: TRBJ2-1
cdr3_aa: CASSLPRAGGYYNEQFF
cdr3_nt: TGTGCCAGCAGCTTACCCAGAGCGGGGGGGTATTACAATGAGCAGTTCTTC

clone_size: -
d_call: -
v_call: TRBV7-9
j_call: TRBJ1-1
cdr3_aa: CASSYGGNAEAFF
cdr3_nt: TGTGCCAGCAGCTACGGGGGGAACGCTGAAGCTTTCTTT

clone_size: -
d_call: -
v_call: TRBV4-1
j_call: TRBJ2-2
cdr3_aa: CASSFEWGDTGELFF
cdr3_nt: TGCGCCAGCAGCTTCGAGTGGGGGGACACCGGGGAGCTGTTTTTT

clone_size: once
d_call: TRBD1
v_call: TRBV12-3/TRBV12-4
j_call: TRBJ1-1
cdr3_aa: CASSWTGARTEAFF
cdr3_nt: TGTGCCAGCAGTTGGACAGGGGCGCGGACTGAAGCTTTCTTT

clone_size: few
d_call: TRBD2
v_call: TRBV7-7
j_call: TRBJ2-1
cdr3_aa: CASSLAGLAGGLDEQFF
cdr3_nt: TGTGCTAGCAGCTTAGCGGGACTAGCGGGGGGGCTCGATGAGCAGTTCTTC

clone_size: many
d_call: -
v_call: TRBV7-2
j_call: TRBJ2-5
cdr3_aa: CASSLERVQETQYF
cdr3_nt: TGTGCCAGCAGCTTAGAACGGGTACAAGAGACCCAGTACTTC

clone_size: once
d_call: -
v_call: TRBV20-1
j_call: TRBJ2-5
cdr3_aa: CSASGTGNQETQYF
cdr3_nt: TGCAGTGCCTCCGGGACGGGAAACCAAGAGACCCAGTACTTC

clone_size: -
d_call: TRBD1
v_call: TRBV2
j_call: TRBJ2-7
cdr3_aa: CASSLPEDRGYEQYF
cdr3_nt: TGTGCCAGCAGTCTCCCTGAGGACAGGGGCTACGAGCAGTACTTC

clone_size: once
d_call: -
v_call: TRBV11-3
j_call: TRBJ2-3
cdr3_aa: CASSSGGYRIDTQYF
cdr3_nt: TGTGCCAGCAGCTCCGGGGGCTATCGAATTGATACGCAGTATTTT

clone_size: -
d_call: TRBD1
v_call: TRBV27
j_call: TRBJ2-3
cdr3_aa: CASSPLQGARGTDTQYF
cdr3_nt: TGTGCCAGCAGTCCCTTACAGGGGGCAAGGGGCACAGATACGCAGTATTTT

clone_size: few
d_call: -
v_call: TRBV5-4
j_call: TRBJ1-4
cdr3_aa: CASSLERGGINEKLFF
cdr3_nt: TGTGCCAGCAGCTTGGAGCGGGGAGGGATTAATGAAAAACTGTTTTTT

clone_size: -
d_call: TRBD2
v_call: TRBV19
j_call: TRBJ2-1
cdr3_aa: CAINSGGPYNEQFF
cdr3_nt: TGTGCCATCAATAGCGGGGGGCCCTACAATGAGCAGTTCTTC

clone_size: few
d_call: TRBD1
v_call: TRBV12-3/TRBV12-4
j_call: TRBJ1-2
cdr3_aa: CASTGTGEGGYTF
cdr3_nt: TGTGCCAGCACCGGTACAGGGGAAGGCGGCTACACCTTC

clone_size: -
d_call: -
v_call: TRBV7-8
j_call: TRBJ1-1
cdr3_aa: CASDEGRGTEAFF
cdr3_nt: TGTGCCAGTGATGAGGGGCGCGGCACTGAAGCTTTCTTT

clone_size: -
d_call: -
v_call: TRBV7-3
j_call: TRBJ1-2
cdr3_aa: CASPKCLKRRGYTF
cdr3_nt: TGTGCCAGCCCCAAGTGCCTCAAGCGACGTGGCTACACCTTC

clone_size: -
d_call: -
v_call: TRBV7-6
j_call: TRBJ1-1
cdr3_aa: CASSLALAEAFF
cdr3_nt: TGTGCCAGCAGCTTAGCCCTGGCCGAAGCTTTCTTT

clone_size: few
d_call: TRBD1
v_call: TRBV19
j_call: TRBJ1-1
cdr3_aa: CASSTGTGGEAFF
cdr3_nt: TGTGCCAGTAGCACCGGGACAGGGGGTGAAGCTTTCTTT

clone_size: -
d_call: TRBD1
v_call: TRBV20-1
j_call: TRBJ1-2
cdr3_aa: CSASPPQQGGSPTNYGYTF
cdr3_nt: TGCAGTGCTAGCCCGCCCCAACAGGGGGGCTCCCCTACTAACTATGGCTACACCTTC

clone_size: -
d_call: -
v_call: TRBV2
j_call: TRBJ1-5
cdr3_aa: CASSDLGREMGNQPQHF
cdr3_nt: TGTGCCAGCAGTGATTTGGGCAGGGAGATGGGCAATCAGCCCCAGCATTTT

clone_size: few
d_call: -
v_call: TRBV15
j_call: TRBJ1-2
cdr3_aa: CATSRAGATNYGYTF
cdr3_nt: TGTGCCACCAGCAGAGCGGGAGCTACTAACTATGGCTACACCTTC

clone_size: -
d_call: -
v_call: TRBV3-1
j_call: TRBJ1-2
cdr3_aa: CASSQEGRNFYGYTF
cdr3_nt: TGTGCCAGCAGCCAAGAAGGGCGGAACTTCTATGGCTACACCTTC

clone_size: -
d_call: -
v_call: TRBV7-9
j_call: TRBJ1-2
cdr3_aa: CASSGSGWTARNTF
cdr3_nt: TGTGCCAGCAGCGGGTCAGGATGGACGGCCCGCAACACCTTC

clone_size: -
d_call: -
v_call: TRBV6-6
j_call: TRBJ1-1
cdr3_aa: CASSYGGLEAFF
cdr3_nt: TGTGCCAGCAGTTACGGGGGACTTGAAGCTTTCTTT

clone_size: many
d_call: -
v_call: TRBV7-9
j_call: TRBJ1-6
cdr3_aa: CASSLGASSSPLHF
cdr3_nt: TGTGCCAGCAGCTTAGGAGCCAGCAGCTCACCCCTCCACTTT

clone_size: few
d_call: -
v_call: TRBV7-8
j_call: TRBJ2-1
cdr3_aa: CASSPDYPNEQFF
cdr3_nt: TGTGCCAGCAGTCCGGACTACCCCAATGAGCAGTTCTTC

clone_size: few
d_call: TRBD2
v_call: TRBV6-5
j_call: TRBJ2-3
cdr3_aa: CASSYLGTSETDTQYF
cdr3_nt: TGTGCCAGCAGTTACTTAGGGACTAGCGAGACAGATACGCAGTATTTT

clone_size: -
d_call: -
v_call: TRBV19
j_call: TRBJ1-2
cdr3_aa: CASRFREDGYTF
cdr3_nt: TGTGCCAGTAGATTCCGGGAGGATGGCTACACCTTC

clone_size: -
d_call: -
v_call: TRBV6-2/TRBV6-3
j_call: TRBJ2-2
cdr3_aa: CASSYSRANTGELFF
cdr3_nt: TGTGCCAGCAGTTACTCGAGGGCGAACACCGGGGAGCTGTTTTTT

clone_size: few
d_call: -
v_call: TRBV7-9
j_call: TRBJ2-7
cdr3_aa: CASSLLVAYEQYF
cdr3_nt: TGTGCCAGCAGCTTACTTGTCGCCTACGAGCAGTACTTC

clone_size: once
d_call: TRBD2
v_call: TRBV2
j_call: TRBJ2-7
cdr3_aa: CASSELAGTYEQYF
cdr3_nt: TGTGCCAGCAGTGAACTAGCGGGGACCTACGAGCAGTACTTC

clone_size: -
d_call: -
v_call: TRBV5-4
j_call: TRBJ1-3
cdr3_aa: CASSSRFSGNTIYF
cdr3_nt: TGTGCCAGCAGCTCCCGGTTCTCTGGAAACACCATATATTTT

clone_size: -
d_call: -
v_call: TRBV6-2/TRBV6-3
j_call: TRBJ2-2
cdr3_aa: CATRGPTNTGELFF
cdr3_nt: TGTGCCACCAGAGGACCGACGAACACCGGGGAGCTGTTTTTT

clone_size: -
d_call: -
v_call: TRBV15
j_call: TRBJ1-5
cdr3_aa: CATSRDNPRRGVLGNQPQHF
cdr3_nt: TGTGCCACCAGCAGAGATAATCCCAGACGAGGGGTCCTTGGCAATCAGCCCCAGCATTTT

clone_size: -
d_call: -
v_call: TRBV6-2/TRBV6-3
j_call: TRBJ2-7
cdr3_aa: CASSSLEGANEQYF
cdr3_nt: TGTGCCAGCAGTTCCCTGGAGGGGGCAAACGAGCAGTACTTC